The 30 T cell receptor beta chains reported below all come from one sample, sequenced in a study of cytomegalovirus exposure and HLA in healthy donors. The PCR ran on 60 Vbeta and 13 Jbeta primers. Sequenced by immunoSEQ multiplex PCR; TCRdb stores in-frame clones only, minus some. The repertoire has around 170,000 clones, more than 75% of them found once; the top ten carry around 2.8%. Sequenced material: PBMCs. These receptors originate from a woman between 45 and 65 years old in good health and CMV-seropositive.

This rearrangement joins TRBV5-1 to TRBJ2-7, with 12 bases lining up with TRBD1. The CDR3 spans 14 residues. V lost 6 bases and J lost 3; bases outside the gene matches: 4. Per the germline V gene, CDR1 is SGHRS and CDR2 is YFSETQ. CDR3 in DNA: TGCGCCAGCACCCGGGACAGGGGGCTCTACGAGCAGTACTTC. Protein product: CASTRDRGLYEQYF. Drawing the rest from reference TRBV5-1 and TRBJ2-7, the complete variable domain is KAGVTQTPRYLIKTRGQQVTLSCSPISGHRSVSWYQQTPGQGLQFLFEYFSETQRNKGNFPGRFSGRQFSNSRSEMNVSTLELGDSALYLCASTRDRGLYEQYFGPGTRLTVT.

This chain connects TRBV5-1 to TRBJ2-1; a weak D match, TRBD1 (7 bases). V dropped 4 bases and J dropped 5 bases, with 16 bases sitting between them. Germline CDR1 is SGHRS and CDR2 is YFSETQ. This CDR3 comprises 15 residues. The CDR3 DNA reads as TGCGCCAGCAGCCGGGGGACAGAGAGGGACAATGAGCAGTTCTTC. Its translation: CASSRGTERDNEQFF.

The rearrangement uses TRBV7-2 and TRBJ1-1, with D possibly matching TRBD1 (6 bases). The germline V gene has CDR1 SGHTA and CDR2 FQGNSA. CDR3 length: 15 residues. V lost 3 bases and J 0 bases, leaving 11 bases between the germline ends. The CDR3 here is CASSLEDSLNTEAFF. The CDR3 region has the DNA TGTGCCAGCAGCTTGGAGGACAGCTTGAACACTGAAGCTTTCTTT.

CDR3 residues: CASSPMVTGKSTDTQYF. CDR3 coding DNA: TGTGCCAGCTCACCAATGGTGACGGGTAAGAGCACAGATACGCAGTATTTT. The V gene is TRBV18, the J gene TRBJ2-3; D gene uncertain. Germline CDR1 reads KGHSH; CDR2 reads LQKENI. The CDR3 contains 17 residues. V lost 2 bases, J lost 0 bases, and 15 bases lay in between.

The sample holds a few counts of this clone. The chain joins TRBV5-4 to TRBJ2-7; no clear D. The V gene's germline CDR1 is SGHNT and CDR2 YYREEE (reference sequence). Trimming removed 0 bases from V and 7 bases from J, with 11 bases in between. CDR3 length: 13 residues. The CDR3 is CASSLDFESEQYF. CDR3 DNA: TGTGCCAGCAGCTTGGACTTTGAAAGTGAGCAGTACTTC.

The chain combines TRBV30 with TRBJ2-7, with 7 bases that match TRBD2. CDR3 size: 15 residues. The germline CDR1 and CDR2 sequences are GTSNPN and SVGIG (reference sequence). V shed 7 bases and J 4 bases; nucleotides not matched to a gene: 16. The CDR3, as DNA: TGTGCCTCCAACGGGGGGTCGGGTGTAGGTTACGAGCAGTACTTC. Translation gives CASNGGSGVGYEQYF. The variable domain in full, completed from reference TRBV30 and TRBJ2-7, reads SQTIHQWPATLVQPVGSPLSLECTVEGTSNPNLYWYRQAAGRGLQLLFYSVGIGQISSEVPQNLSASRPQDRQFILSSKKLLLSDSGFYLCASNGGSGVGYEQYFGPGTRLTVT.

The rearrangement uses TRBV28 and TRBJ1-5, with 8 bases aligning to TRBD1. Germline V gene data show CDR1 as MDHEN and CDR2 as SYDVKM. V trimming: 8 bases; J trimming: 4 bases; junction bases outside the gene matches: 7. There are 14 residues in the CDR3. The CDR3 bases are TGTGCCAGCCGTCAGGGGGCCTCGAATCAGCCCCAGCATTTT. As protein: CASRQGASNQPQHF.

This sequence joins TRBV11-2 and TRBJ1-1; D might be TRBD1 (6 bases). This CDR3 comprises 15 residues. The ends were cut back, 5 bases at V and 1 base at J, with 14 bases in the middle. The germline V gene has CDR1 SGHAT and CDR2 FQNNGV. Here the CDR3 reads CASSPRKTGNTEAFF. The CDR3 DNA sequence: TGTGCCAGCAGCCCCAGAAAGACAGGGAACACTGAAGCTTTCTTT.

The chain is built from TRBV6-6 and TRBJ1-5; no firm D call. This CDR3 spans 13 amino acids. V was shortened by 7 bases and J by 4 bases, with 11 bases between the two germline ends. The germline gives CDR1 MNHNY, CDR2 SVGAGI (reference sequence). As DNA, the CDR3 is TGTGCCAGCACCTATGTGCAAAATCAGCCCCAGCATTTT. Translation: CASTYVQNQPQHF.

This clone was seen only once. The V gene is TRBV11-2, the J gene TRBJ2-3; D is ambiguous. V dropped 1 base and J dropped 0 bases, with 8 bases sitting between them. Germline CDR1 is SGHAT and CDR2 is FQNNGV. The CDR3 length is 15 residues. CDR3 loop: CASSLAAYSTDTQYF. The CDR3 DNA is TGTGCCAGCAGCTTAGCCGCCTATAGCACAGATACGCAGTATTTT.

V and J are TRBV29-1 and TRBJ1-1; no clear D. Trimming pared 7 bases from V and 0 bases from J, leaving 12 bases between. Germline V CDR1 and CDR2: SQVTM, ANQGSEA. The CDR3 sequence is 13 residues long. CDR3: CSAWREMNTEAFF. CDR3 sequence (DNA): TGCAGCGCATGGCGGGAGATGAACACTGAAGCTTTCTTT.

V gene TRBV27 combines with J gene TRBJ2-1; TRBD1 is a possible D gene (6 bases). Trimming pared 4 bases from V and 7 bases from J, leaving 11 bases between. The CDR3 covers 13 residues. The germline CDR1 and CDR2 sequences are MNHEY and SMNVEV (reference sequence). As DNA, the CDR3 is TGTGCCAGCAGTTCAAACAGGGTGAATGAGCAGTTCTTC. It specifies CASSSNRVNEQFF.

V usage is TRBV10-1 and J usage is TRBJ1-4, with D unclear. V dropped 0 bases and J dropped 8 bases, with 13 bases sitting between them. The CDR3 extends over 15 amino acids. Germline V gene sequence: CDR1 WNHNN, CDR2 SYGVQD (reference sequence). CDR3 nucleotide sequence: TGCGCCAGCAGTGAGTCTAATAAATCGAGGGAAAAACTGTTTTTT. This codes for CASSESNKSREKLFF.

The chain is built from TRBV28 and TRBJ1-1, with D possibly matching TRBD1 (6 bases). Trimming pared 3 bases from V and 1 base from J, leaving 9 bases between. The germline V gene has CDR1 MDHEN and CDR2 SYDVKM. This CDR3 spans 14 amino acids. The CDR3 nucleotides are TGTGCCAGCAGTTTCCTACAGGGGAACACTGAAGCTTTCTTT. Encoded protein: CASSFLQGNTEAFF.

The V and J genes are TRBV5-1 and TRBJ2-3; TRBD2 matches at 9 bases. J gave up 5 bases and V 5 bases, and 12 bases lay outside the gene matches. The CDR3 runs to 16 residues. The germline V gene encodes CDR1 SGHRS and CDR2 YFSETQ. The CDR3 is CASRALGGGAVDTQYF. The DNA of the CDR3 is TGCGCCAGCAGGGCCCTTGGCGGGGGGGCCGTAGATACGCAGTATTTT.

V and J are TRBV2 and TRBJ2-1; D is perhaps TRBD1 (7 bases). CDR3 size: 15 residues. Trimming left V 4 bases short and J 6 bases short, with 16 bases between. Germline loops: CDR1 SNHLY, CDR2 FYNNEI. The CDR3 DNA reads as TGTGCCAGCAGTGTACAGGGGATCGGGAGCAATGAGCAGTTCTTC. Its translation: CASSVQGIGSNEQFF.

The chain couples TRBV7-2 to TRBJ2-5, with TRBD2 matching over 8 bases. Germline values: CDR1 SGHTA, CDR2 FQGNSA. This CDR3 is 14 amino acids long. V trimming: 5 bases; J trimming: 3 bases; junction bases outside the gene matches: 5. The CDR3 DNA reads TGTGCCAGCAGCCCCCGGACTAGCAAAGAGACCCAGTACTTC. Protein product: CASSPRTSKETQYF.

The chain uses TRBV5-1 and TRBJ2-3; 8 nucleotides line up with TRBD1. Germline values: CDR1 SGHRS, CDR2 YFSETQ. Trimming at V came to 4 bases and at J to 6 bases, leaving 4 bases not matched to a gene. The CDR3 has 13 amino acids. CDR3 coding DNA: TGCGCCAGCAGCGGAGACAGGGGTGATACGCAGTATTTT. Translation: CASSGDRGDTQYF.

The rearrangement uses TRBV2 and TRBJ2-2; D is uncertain. Per the germline V gene, CDR1 is SNHLY and CDR2 is FYNNEI. V lost 2 bases and J 5 bases, leaving 3 bases between the germline ends. This CDR3 comprises 12 residues. The DNA of the CDR3 is TGTGCCAGCAGTGAAATAACCGGGGAGCTGTTTTTT. Encoded protein: CASSEITGELFF.

The CDR3 sequence is CASSDRGLAARHSYNEQFF. CDR3 DNA sequence: TGTGCCAGCAGTGATAGGGGACTAGCGGCCAGGCACTCCTACAATGAGCAGTTCTTC. This sequence joins TRBV2 and TRBJ2-1, with TRBD2 matching over 11 bases. V lost 3 bases, J lost 0 bases, and 10 bases stayed unmatched. Germline CDR1 is SNHLY and CDR2 is FYNNEI. CDR3 length equals 19 residues.

The chain uses TRBV19 and TRBJ1-5; 8 bases map to TRBD1. The germline CDR1 and CDR2 sequences are LNHDA and SQIVND (reference sequence). The CDR3 runs to 15 residues. Trimming at V came to 5 bases and at J to 3 bases, leaving 6 bases not matched to a gene. The CDR3 DNA reads as TGTGCCAGTAGTGTCGACAGGGGTAACAATCAGCCCCAGCATTTT. Its translation: CASSVDRGNNQPQHF.

The chain couples TRBV5-4 to TRBJ2-7; possible D gene TRBD2, 6 bases. V was pared by 2 bases and J by 0 bases, with 12 bases between. Germline lookup yields CDR1 SGHNT and CDR2 YYREEE (reference sequence). The CDR3 is 15 amino acids. The CDR3 DNA sequence: TGTGCCAGCAGCTTAGGGACTGAAAGCTCCTACGAGCAGTACTTC. It encodes CASSLGTESSYEQYF.

The V and J genes are TRBV28 and TRBJ2-3; possible D gene TRBD2, 5 bases. This CDR3 comprises 14 residues. The germline V gene has CDR1 MDHEN and CDR2 SYDVKM. V lost 4 bases and J 4 bases, leaving 12 bases between the germline ends. Written as DNA, the CDR3 is TGTGCCAGCAGTTCACTAGGTGTATCAGATACGCAGTATTTT. As protein: CASSSLGVSDTQYF.

The gene calls are TRBV6-1 and TRBJ2-1, with D maybe TRBD2 (6 bases). V was pared by 6 bases and J by 7 bases, with 13 bases between. CDR1 MNHNS and CDR2 SASEGT come from the germline V gene. This CDR3 region has 13 residues. The CDR3 sequence is CASSGRLGNEQFF. The CDR3 DNA is TGTGCCAGCAGCGGGCGACTAGGGAATGAGCAGTTCTTC.

The chain uses TRBV28 and TRBJ1-5, with D perhaps matching TRBD1 (5 bases). V dropped 3 bases and J dropped 1 base, with 7 bases sitting between them. The CDR3 runs to 14 residues. Germline CDR1 reads MDHEN; CDR2 reads SYDVKM. The CDR3 region has the DNA TGTGCCAGCAGTTTGGGGCAGAGCAATCAGCCCCAGCATTTT. Its protein product is CASSLGQSNQPQHF.

The J gene is TRBJ2-6, the V gene TRBV7-8; no firm D call. The CDR3 contains 15 residues. The germline V and J ends were trimmed by 0 bases and 4 bases, with 7 bases remaining between them. Germline-derived CDR1 and CDR2 are SGHVS and FQNEAQ. The CDR3 DNA reads TGTGCCAGCAGCTTAGCAACAGTCGGGGCCAACGTCCTGACTTTC. Protein: CASSLATVGANVLTF. The whole variable domain, remainder taken from reference TRBV7-8 and TRBJ2-6, is GAGVSQSPRYKVAKRGQDVALRCDPISGHVSLFWYQQALGQGPEFLTYFQNEAQLDKSGLPSDRFFAERPEGSVSTLKIQRTQQEDSAVYLCASSLATVGANVLTFGAGSRLTVL.

The V call is TRBV27, the J call TRBJ2-7, with D unclear. There are 16 residues in the CDR3. Germline V gene lookup returns CDR1 MNHEY and CDR2 SMNVEV (reference sequence). Trimming left V 0 bases short and J 4 bases short, with 16 bases between. The DNA for the CDR3 is TGTGCCAGCAGTTTATCGCCGTCGACACCCAAGTACGAGCAGTACTTC. It yields the protein CASSLSPSTPKYEQYF.

This chain joins TRBV5-1 and TRBJ2-5; 7 nucleotides agree with TRBD1. The CDR3 is 14 residues long. The trim removed 0 bases at V and 5 bases at J, leaving 4 bases unmatched. CDR1 SGHRS and CDR2 YFSETQ come from the germline V gene. The CDR3 DNA is TGCGCCAGCAGCTTGGTAGGGGGCTCGGAGACCCAGTACTTC. Translation gives CASSLVGGSETQYF.

The table lists this clone with a count of one. The rearrangement links TRBV18 to TRBJ1-3; perhaps TRBD1 as D (5 bases). Germline CDR1 reads KGHSH; CDR2 reads LQKENI. Trimming removed 0 bases at V and 0 bases at J, with 9 bases between. This CDR3 is built from 16 residues. The DNA for the CDR3 is TGTGCCAGCTCACCACCGCGACAGAGCTCTGGAAACACCATATATTTT. It codes for CASSPPRQSSGNTIYF.

The V gene is TRBV7-9, the J gene TRBJ2-1, with TRBD1 identical over 10 bases. CDR3 length: 15 amino acids. V dropped 4 bases and J dropped 0; count of bases not matched to a gene: 0. Per germline, CDR1 SEHNR and CDR2 FQNEAQ (reference sequence). CDR3 protein: CASSWTGGSYNEQFF. DNA of the CDR3: TGTGCCAGCAGCTGGACAGGGGGCTCCTACAATGAGCAGTTCTTC.